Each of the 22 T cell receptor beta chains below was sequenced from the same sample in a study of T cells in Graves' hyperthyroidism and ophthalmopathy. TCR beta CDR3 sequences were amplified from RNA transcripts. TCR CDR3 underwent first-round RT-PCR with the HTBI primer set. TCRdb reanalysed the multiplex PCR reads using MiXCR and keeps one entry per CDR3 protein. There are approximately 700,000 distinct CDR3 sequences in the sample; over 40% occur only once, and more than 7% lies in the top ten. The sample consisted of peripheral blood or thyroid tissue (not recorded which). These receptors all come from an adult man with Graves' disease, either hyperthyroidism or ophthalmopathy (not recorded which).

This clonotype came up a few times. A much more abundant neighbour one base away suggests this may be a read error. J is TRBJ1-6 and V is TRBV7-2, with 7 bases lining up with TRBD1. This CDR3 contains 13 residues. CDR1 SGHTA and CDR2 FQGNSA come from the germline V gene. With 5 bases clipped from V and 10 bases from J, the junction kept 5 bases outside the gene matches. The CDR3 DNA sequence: TGTGCCAGCAGCCGGGACAGCGGGTCACCCCTCCACTTT. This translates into CASSRDSGSPLHF.

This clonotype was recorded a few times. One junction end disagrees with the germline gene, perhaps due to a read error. The CDR3 DNA is TGTGCCGGCAGTGCAACATTTTATAGCAATCAGCCCCAGCATTTT. It translates to CAGSATFYSNQPQHF. The chain uses TRBV2 and TRBJ1-5; no clear D. The length of the CDR3 is 15 residues. The germline V gene encodes CDR1 SNHLY and CDR2 FYNNEI.

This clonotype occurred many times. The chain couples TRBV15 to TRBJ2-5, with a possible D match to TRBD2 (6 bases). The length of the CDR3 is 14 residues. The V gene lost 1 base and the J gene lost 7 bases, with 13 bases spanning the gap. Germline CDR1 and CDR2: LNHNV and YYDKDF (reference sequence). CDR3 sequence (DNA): TGTGCCACCAGCAGAGGGAGGGGTACCGGGACCCAGTACTTC. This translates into CATSRGRGTGTQYF.

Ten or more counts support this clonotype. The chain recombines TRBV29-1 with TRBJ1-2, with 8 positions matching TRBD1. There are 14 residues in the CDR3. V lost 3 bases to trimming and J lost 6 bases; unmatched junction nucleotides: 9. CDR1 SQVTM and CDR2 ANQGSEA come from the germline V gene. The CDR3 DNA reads TGCAGCGTTGAGGGGCTCGGACAGGGAAATGGCTACACCTTC. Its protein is CSVEGLGQGNGYTF.

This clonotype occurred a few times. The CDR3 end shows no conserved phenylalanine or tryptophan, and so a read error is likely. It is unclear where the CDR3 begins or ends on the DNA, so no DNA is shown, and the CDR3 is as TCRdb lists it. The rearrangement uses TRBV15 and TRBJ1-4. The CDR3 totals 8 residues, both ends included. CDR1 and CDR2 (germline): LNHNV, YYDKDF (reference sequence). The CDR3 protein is CATSRDFA.

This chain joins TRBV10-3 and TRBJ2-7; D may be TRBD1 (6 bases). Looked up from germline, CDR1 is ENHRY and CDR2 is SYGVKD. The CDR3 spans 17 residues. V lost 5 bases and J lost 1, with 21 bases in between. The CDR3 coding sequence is TGTGCCATCAGTCAAAAGCCGACAGGCTATGGGTCCTACGAGCAGTACTTC. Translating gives CAISQKPTGYGSYEQYF.

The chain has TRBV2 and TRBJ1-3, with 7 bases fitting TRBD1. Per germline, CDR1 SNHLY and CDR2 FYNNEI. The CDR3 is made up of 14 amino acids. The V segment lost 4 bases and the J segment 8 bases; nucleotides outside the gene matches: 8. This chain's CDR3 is CASSGDSYGYTIYF. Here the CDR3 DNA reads TGTGCCAGCAGTGGGGACAGCTATGGCTACACCATATATTTT.

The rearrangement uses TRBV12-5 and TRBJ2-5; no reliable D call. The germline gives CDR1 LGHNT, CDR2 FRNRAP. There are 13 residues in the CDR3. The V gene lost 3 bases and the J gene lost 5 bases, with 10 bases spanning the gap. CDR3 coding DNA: TGTGCTAGTGGTTTAGTTAGGTGGGAGACCCAGTACTTC. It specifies CASGLVRWETQYF.

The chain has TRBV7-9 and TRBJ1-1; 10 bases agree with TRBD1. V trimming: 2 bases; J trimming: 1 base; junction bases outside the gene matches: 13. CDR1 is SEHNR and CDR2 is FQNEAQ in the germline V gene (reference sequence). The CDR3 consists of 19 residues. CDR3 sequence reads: CASSLRPFGQGVWNTEAFF. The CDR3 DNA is TGTGCCAGCAGCTTACGCCCCTTTGGACAGGGGGTTTGGAACACTGAAGCTTTCTTT.

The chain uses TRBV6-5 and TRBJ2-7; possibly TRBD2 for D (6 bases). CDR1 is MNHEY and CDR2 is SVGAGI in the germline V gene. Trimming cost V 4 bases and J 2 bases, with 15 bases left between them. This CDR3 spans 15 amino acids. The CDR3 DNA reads TGTGCCAGCAGTTTAGCGAGGGGACTGACCTACGAGCAGTACTTC. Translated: CASSLARGLTYEQYF.

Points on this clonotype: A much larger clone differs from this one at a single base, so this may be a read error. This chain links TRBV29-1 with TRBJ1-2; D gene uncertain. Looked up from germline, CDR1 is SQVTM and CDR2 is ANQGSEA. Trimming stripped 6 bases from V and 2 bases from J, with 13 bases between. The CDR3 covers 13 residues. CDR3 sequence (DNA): TGCAGCGTGACGGCCAGGTCAAACTATGGCTACACCTTC. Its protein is CSVTARSNYGYTF. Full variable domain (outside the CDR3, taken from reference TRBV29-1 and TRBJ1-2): SAVISQKPSRDICQRGTSLTIQCQVDSQVTMMFWYRQQPGQSLTLIATANQGSEATYESGFVIDKFPISRPNLTFSTLTVSNMSPEDSSIYLCSVTARSNYGYTFGSGTRLTVV.

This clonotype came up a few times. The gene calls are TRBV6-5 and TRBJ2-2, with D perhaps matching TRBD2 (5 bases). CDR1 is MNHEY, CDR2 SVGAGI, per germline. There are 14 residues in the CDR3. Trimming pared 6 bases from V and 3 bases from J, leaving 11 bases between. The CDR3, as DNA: TGTGCCAGCAGCCGGGATTTCGACACCGGGGAGCTGTTTTTT. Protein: CASSRDFDTGELFF.

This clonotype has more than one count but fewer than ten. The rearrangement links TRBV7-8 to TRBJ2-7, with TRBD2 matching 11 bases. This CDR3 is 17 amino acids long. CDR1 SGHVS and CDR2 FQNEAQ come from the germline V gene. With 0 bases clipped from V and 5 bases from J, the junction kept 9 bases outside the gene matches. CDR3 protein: CASSLASGRAQVNEQYF. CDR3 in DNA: TGTGCCAGCAGCTTAGCTAGCGGGAGGGCCCAGGTGAACGAGCAGTACTTC. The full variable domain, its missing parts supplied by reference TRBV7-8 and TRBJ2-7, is GAGVSQSPRYKVAKRGQDVALRCDPISGHVSLFWYQQALGQGPEFLTYFQNEAQLDKSGLPSDRFFAERPEGSVSTLKIQRTQQEDSAVYLCASSLASGRAQVNEQYFGPGTRLTVT.

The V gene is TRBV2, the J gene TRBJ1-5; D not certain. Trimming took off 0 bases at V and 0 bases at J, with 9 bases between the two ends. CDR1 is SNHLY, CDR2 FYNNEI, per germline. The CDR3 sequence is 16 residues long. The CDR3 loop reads CASSEAVGSSNQPQHF. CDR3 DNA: TGTGCCAGCAGTGAAGCGGTCGGGTCTAGCAATCAGCCCCAGCATTTT.

CDR3 sequence (DNA): TGCGCCAGCAGCGTTTCTTTCAAGACCGAGAACACTGAAGCTTTCTTT. It specifies CASSVSFKTENTEAFF. The chain employs TRBV5-1 and TRBJ1-1; D unclear. The length of the CDR3 is 16 residues. V lost 4 bases, J lost 1 base, and 17 bases lay in between. Germline V CDR1 and CDR2: SGHRS, YFSETQ.

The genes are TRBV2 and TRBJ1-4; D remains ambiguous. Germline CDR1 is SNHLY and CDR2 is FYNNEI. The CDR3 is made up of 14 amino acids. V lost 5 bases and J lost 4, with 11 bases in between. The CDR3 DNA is TGTGCCAGCAGTACGATCTCGGGTAATGAAAAACTGTTTTTT. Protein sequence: CASSTISGNEKLFF. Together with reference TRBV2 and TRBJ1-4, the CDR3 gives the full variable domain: EPEVTQTPSHQVTQMGQEVILRCVPISNHLYFYWYRQILGQKVEFLVSFYNNEISEKSEIFDDQFSVERPDGSNFTLKIRSTKLEDSAMYFCASSTISGNEKLFFGSGTQLSVL.

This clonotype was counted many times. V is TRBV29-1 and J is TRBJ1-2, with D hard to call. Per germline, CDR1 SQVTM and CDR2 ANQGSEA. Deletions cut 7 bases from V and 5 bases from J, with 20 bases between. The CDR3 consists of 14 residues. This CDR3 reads CSAPDVFPGYGYTF. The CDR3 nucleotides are TGCAGCGCCCCGGACGTGTTCCCCGGATATGGCTACACCTTC.

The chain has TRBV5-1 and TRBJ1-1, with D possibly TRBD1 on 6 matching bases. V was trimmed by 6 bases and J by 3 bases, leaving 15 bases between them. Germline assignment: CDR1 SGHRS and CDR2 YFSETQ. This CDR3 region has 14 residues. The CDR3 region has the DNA TGCGCCAGCAAATACCAGGGGTTGGACACTGAAGCTTTCTTT. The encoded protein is CASKYQGLDTEAFF.

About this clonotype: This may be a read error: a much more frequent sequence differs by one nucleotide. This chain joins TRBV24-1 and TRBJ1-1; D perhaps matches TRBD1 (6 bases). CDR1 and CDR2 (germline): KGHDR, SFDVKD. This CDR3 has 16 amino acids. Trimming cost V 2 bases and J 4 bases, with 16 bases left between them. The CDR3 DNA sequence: TGTGCCACCAGTGATTCGGCTCTGACAGGTACCACTGAAGCTTTCTTT. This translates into CATSDSALTGTTEAFF.

The DNA of the CDR3 is TGCAGCGCCAAACAGGGGTTCTTT. It specifies CSAKQGFF. V is TRBV29-1 and J is TRBJ1-1; 7 nucleotides line up with TRBD1. V gave up 7 bases and J gave up 14 bases; unmatched junction bases: 4. Germline loops: CDR1 SQVTM, CDR2 ANQGSEA. The CDR3 is 8 amino acids. The whole variable domain, filled in from reference TRBV29-1 and TRBJ1-1, reads SAVISQKPSRDICQRGTSLTIQCQVDSQVTMMFWYRQQPGQSLTLIATANQGSEATYESGFVIDKFPISRPNLTFSTLTVSNMSPEDSSIYLCSAKQGFFGQGTRLTVV.

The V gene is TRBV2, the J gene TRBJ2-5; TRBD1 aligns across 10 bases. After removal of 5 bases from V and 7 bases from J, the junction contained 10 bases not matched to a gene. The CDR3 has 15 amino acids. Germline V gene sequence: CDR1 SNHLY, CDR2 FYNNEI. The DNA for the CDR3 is TGTGCCAGCAGTTACCGACAGGGGGCTCGGGGGACCCAGTACTTC. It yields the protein CASSYRQGARGTQYF.

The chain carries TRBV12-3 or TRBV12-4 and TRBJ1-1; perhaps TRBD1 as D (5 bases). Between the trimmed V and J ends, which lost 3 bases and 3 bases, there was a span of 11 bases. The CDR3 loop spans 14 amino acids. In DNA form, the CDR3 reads TGTGCCAGCAGTTTCGGGATCAGGGACACTGAAGCTTTCTTT. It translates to CASSFGIRDTEAFF.